Below, 19 T cell receptor beta chains from the same sample are listed, as sequenced in a study of T-cell reconstitution after alpha-beta-depleted transplantation in children listed by TCRdb under 2016. The library was obtained by PCR. The sequencer was an Illumina HiSeq 2500. To normalize quantification of the TCRbeta repertoire, the TCR libraries were built with molecular barcoding that relied on unique molecular identifiers. Starting from the raw public reads, TCRdb applied fastp trimming at Q25, assembled clones with MiXCR and retained in-frame beta chains. Every entry covers one CDR3 protein and lists the most common genes and DNA from its rows. This sample has some 590,000 distinct CDR3 sequences in its table, and over 9.5% of those were observed once. The top ten clonotypes cover around 4% of the sample. The sample consisted of PBMCs from the stem cell graft donor, taken from the stem cell graft. Receptor source: a human donor who donated a stem cell graft to a child with acute myeloid leukemia.

This clonotype was counted ten times or more. The chain joins TRBV5-1 to TRBJ2-7, with D perhaps TRBD2 (6 bases). Germline V gives CDR1 SGHRS, CDR2 YFSETQ. The CDR3 covers 15 residues. V was shortened by 0 bases and J by 3 bases, with 13 bases between the two germline ends. The chain's CDR3 is CASSLGGGENYEQYF. The CDR3 DNA sequence: TGCGCCAGCAGCTTGGGAGGCGGGGAAAACTACGAGCAGTACTTC.

This clonotype was picked up a small number of times. This sequence joins TRBV9 and TRBJ2-2; TRBD2 is a possible D gene (5 bases). The CDR3 has 15 amino acids. Looked up from germline, CDR1 is SGDLS and CDR2 is YYNGEE. Between the trimmed V and J ends, which lost 2 bases and 0 bases, there was a span of 8 bases. In nucleotides, the CDR3 is TGTGCCAGCAGCGTGCAGGACTCGAACACCGGGGAGCTGTTTTTT. Its protein is CASSVQDSNTGELFF.

This clonotype was detected only a few times. The rearrangement joins TRBV5-1 to TRBJ1-2; possibly TRBD1 for D (5 bases). The CDR3 contains 14 residues. V dropped 3 bases and J dropped 2 bases, with 11 bases sitting between them. Germline lookup yields CDR1 SGHRS and CDR2 YFSETQ. The CDR3 loop is CASSSPGTNYGYTF. The DNA of the CDR3 is TGCGCCAGCAGCTCACCGGGGACGAACTATGGCTACACCTTC.

This clonotype was seen at least ten times. The CDR3 DNA follows: TGCAGTGCTAGAGTTGGTGGGCACACCGGGGAGCTGTTTTTT. Protein: CSARVGGHTGELFF. The chain is built from TRBV20-1 and TRBJ2-2; D call uncertain. The ends were cut back, 1 base at V and 3 bases at J, with 9 bases in the middle. Germline V gene lookup returns CDR1 DFQATT and CDR2 SNEGSKA (reference sequence). The CDR3 sequence is 14 residues long.

This clonotype was seen a handful of times. The chain uses TRBV7-2 and TRBJ1-3; D gene unclear. Germline assignment: CDR1 SGHTA and CDR2 FQGNSA. Deletions cut 1 base from V and 0 bases from J, with 13 bases between. The CDR3 loop spans 17 amino acids. CDR3 nucleotide sequence: TGTGCCAGCAGCTTAGTCCGGCCAGCCAACTCTGGAAACACCATATATTTT. Amino acids: CASSLVRPANSGNTIYF.

Many counts were recorded for this clonotype. The chain has TRBV9 and TRBJ2-1; 7 positions match TRBD2. V lost 0 bases and J lost 3; bases outside the gene matches: 0. The CDR3 extends over 14 amino acids. The germline CDR1 and CDR2 sequences are SGDLS and YYNGEE. The CDR3 protein is CASSVASGYNEQFF. The CDR3 nucleotides read TGTGCCAGCAGCGTAGCTAGCGGCTACAATGAGCAGTTCTTC.

The V call is TRBV6-1, the J call TRBJ2-5, with D tentatively TRBD1 or TRBD2 (6 bases each). Germline V CDR1 and CDR2: MNHNS, SASEGT. CDR3 size: 15 residues. With 6 bases removed from V and 4 bases from J, the gap between germline ends came to 18 bases. The DNA of the CDR3 is TGTGCCAGCAGCCCCGGGGGTACAGGGCGAGAGACCCAGTACTTC. It yields the protein CASSPGGTGRETQYF.

This clonotype has just a few counts. The CDR3 sequence is CASSPPKDSGRWTYNEQFF. Here the CDR3 DNA reads TGTGCCAGCAGTCCCCCGAAGGATAGCGGGAGGTGGACCTACAATGAGCAGTTCTTC. This chain joins TRBV6-4 and TRBJ2-1; 10 nucleotides match TRBD2. The germline V gene encodes CDR1 MRHNA and CDR2 SNTAGT. Trimming at V came to 5 bases and at J to 2 bases, leaving 15 bases not matched to a gene. CDR3 length: 19 residues.

V gene TRBV7-9 combines with J gene TRBJ1-5, with D possibly being TRBD1 (6 bases). This CDR3 has 17 amino acids. In germline, CDR1 is SEHNR, CDR2 FQNEAQ (reference sequence). Trimming took off 3 bases at V and 1 base at J, with 16 bases between the two ends. The CDR3 DNA reads TGTGCCAGCAGCTTTATTGGGGGCGGGGGGAGCAATCAGCCCCAGCATTTT. Translated: CASSFIGGGGSNQPQHF.

This clonotype was recorded many times. CDR3 nucleotide sequence: TGTGCCAGCAGTTCCGCCGGGACAGGGGCGTATTTT. Its translation is CASSSAGTGAYF. The chain employs TRBV12-3 or TRBV12-4 and TRBJ2-3, with 10 bases lining up with TRBD1. V lost 4 bases, J lost 14 bases, and 6 bases stayed unmatched. CDR3 size: 12 residues.

This clonotype was observed many times. This chain joins TRBV10-3 and TRBJ2-1, with D tentatively TRBD2 (6 bases). The CDR3 length is 13 residues. Germline assignment: CDR1 ENHRY and CDR2 SYGVKD. Trimming removed 4 bases at V and 8 bases at J, with 12 bases between. CDR3 region: CAISGRGPHEQFF. The CDR3 DNA is TGTGCCATCAGTGGGCGGGGACCGCATGAGCAGTTCTTC.

This clonotype has a handful of counts. This chain joins TRBV7-6 and TRBJ1-4; 9 nucleotides match TRBD1. With 1 base clipped from V and 0 bases from J, the junction kept 12 bases outside the gene matches. The CDR3 is 20 amino acids. Germline V gene sequence: CDR1 SGHVS, CDR2 FNYEAQ. CDR3 amino acids: CASSLGWGQGYDATNEKLFF. DNA of the CDR3: TGTGCCAGCAGCTTAGGTTGGGGACAGGGATACGATGCAACTAATGAAAAACTGTTTTTT.

CDR3 in amino acids: CASSLRLAGGRNEQFF. For the CDR3, the DNA is TGTGCCAGCAGCTTAAGACTAGCGGGAGGGAGGAATGAGCAGTTCTTC. V and J are TRBV7-3 and TRBJ2-1, with TRBD2 matching over 14 bases. Trimming cost V 1 base and J 7 bases; bases outside gene matches: 3. The CDR3 runs 16 residues. CDR1 is SGHTA and CDR2 is FQGTGA in the germline V gene.

The rearrangement links TRBV7-2 to TRBJ2-7, with 15 bases aligning to TRBD2. Germline CDR1 reads SGHTA; CDR2 reads FQGNSA. The CDR3 is made up of 16 amino acids. J was trimmed by 6 bases and V by 5 bases; bases with no gene match: 8. DNA for the CDR3: TGTGCCAGCAGCGAATGGGGACTAGCGGGAGGACGCGAGCAGTACTTC. This sequence encodes CASSEWGLAGGREQYF.

There are a few counts of this clonotype. The V gene is TRBV12-3 or TRBV12-4, the J gene TRBJ2-7; a possible D gene is TRBD2 (7 bases). The CDR3 runs 13 residues. Trimming pared 6 bases from V and 7 bases from J, leaving 16 bases between. CDR3 nucleotides: TGTGCCAGCAGGGAAGGGGGGGAGGATGAGCAGTACTTC. This codes for CASREGGEDEQYF.

This clonotype was counted only a few times. This rearrangement joins TRBV5-6 to TRBJ1-1, with 10 nucleotides matching TRBD1. This CDR3 region has 15 residues. Trimming at V came to 0 bases and at J to 5 bases, leaving 4 bases not matched to a gene. CDR1 is SGHDT, CDR2 YYEEEE, per germline. In nucleotides, the CDR3 is TGTGCCAGCAGCTTGGTGGGACAGGGGATAACTGAAGCTTTCTTT. Translating gives CASSLVGQGITEAFF. Supplemented by reference TRBV5-6 and TRBJ1-1, the full variable domain reads DAGVTQSPTHLIKTRGQQVTLRCSPKSGHDTVSWYQQALGQGPQFIFQYYEEEERQRGNFPDRFSGHQFPNYSSELNVNALLLGDSALYLCASSLVGQGITEAFFGQGTRLTVV.

In its sample, this clonotype was seen many times. The V gene is TRBV29-1, the J gene TRBJ2-2, with TRBD1 identical over 7 bases. The trim removed 5 bases at V and 1 base at J, leaving 4 bases unmatched. Looked up from germline, CDR1 is SQVTM and CDR2 is ANQGSEA. This CDR3 contains 14 residues. The CDR3 nucleotides are TGCAGCGTTCGGACAGGACGGAACACCGGGGAGCTGTTTTTT. Translated, it gives CSVRTGRNTGELFF.

This clonotype was seen only a few times. The J gene is TRBJ2-3, the V gene TRBV20-1, with 8 nucleotides matching TRBD2. Germline CDR1 and CDR2: DFQATT and SNEGSKA (reference sequence). This CDR3 is built from 14 residues. J lost 4 bases, V lost 3 bases, and 6 bases had no gene match. The CDR3 protein is CSARATSVADTQYF. The CDR3 bases are TGCAGTGCTAGGGCGACTAGCGTCGCAGATACGCAGTATTTT.

This clonotype was counted only a few times. The V call is TRBV6-1, the J call TRBJ1-6, with 9 bases that match TRBD1. Trimming took 6 bases from V and 6 from J; bases not matched to a gene: 9. Germline assignment: CDR1 MNHNS and CDR2 SASEGT. The CDR3 runs 16 residues. The CDR3 loop reads CASSPTGTGINSPLHF. Written as DNA, the CDR3 is TGTGCCAGCAGCCCAACCGGGACAGGGATTAATTCACCCCTCCACTTT.